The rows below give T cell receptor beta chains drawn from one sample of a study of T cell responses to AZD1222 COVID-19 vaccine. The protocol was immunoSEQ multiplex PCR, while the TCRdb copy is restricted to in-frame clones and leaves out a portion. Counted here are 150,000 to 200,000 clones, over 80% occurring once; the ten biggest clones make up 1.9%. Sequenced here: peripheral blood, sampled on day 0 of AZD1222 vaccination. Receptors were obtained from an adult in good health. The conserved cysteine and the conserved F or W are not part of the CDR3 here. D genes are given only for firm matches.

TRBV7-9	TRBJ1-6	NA	ASSFLSSYNSPLH
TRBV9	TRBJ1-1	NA	ASSADYNTEAF
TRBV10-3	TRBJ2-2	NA	AISEGRNTGELF
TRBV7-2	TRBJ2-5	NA	ASSLGPTQETQY
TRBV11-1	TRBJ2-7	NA	ASSLGGDPHPYEQY
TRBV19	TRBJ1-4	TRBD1	ASSMDRSSTNEKLF
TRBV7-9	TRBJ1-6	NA	ASSLVGGRKPNSPLH
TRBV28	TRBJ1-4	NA	ASSFLGLGYEKLF
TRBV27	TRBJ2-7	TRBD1	ASSTGGHFY
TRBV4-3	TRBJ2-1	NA	ASSLRQGLEQF
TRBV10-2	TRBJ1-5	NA	ASSGGYNQPQH
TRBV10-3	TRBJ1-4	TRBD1	AISASGQGAEKLF
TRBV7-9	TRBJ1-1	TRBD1	ASTLDRVNTEAF
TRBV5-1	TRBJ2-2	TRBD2	ASGESAGGLNTGELF
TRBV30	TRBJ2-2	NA	AWSVSDGELF
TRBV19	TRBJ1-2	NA	ASYISTKGYT
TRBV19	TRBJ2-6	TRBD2	ASSMWLRREGPISGANVLT
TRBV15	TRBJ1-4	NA	ATSGRASEKLF
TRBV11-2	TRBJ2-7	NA	ASSGTGHYYEQY
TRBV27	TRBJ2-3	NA	ASSPSSTDTQY
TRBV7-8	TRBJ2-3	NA	ASSRVSFSSTDTQY
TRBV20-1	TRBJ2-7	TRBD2	SASAGGPYEQY
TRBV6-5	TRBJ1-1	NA	ASSYASSATAEAF
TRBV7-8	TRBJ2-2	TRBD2	ASSLGTRAGELF
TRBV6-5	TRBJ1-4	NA	ASRINRATNEKLF
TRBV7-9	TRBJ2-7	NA	ASSSPFQANYEQY